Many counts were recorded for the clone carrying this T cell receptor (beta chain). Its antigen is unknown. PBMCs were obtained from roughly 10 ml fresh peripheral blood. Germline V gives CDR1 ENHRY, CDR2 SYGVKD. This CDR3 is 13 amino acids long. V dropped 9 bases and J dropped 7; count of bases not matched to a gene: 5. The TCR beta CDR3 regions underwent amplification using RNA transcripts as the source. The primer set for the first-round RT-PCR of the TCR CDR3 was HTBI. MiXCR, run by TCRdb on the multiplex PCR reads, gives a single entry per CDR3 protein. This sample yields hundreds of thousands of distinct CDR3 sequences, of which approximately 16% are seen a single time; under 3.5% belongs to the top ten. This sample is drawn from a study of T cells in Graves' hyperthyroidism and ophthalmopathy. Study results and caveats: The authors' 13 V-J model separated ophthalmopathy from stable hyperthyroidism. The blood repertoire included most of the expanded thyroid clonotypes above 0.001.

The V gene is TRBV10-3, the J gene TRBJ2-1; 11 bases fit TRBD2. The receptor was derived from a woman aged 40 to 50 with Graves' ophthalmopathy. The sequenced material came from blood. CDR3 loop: CAIAGLADNEQFF. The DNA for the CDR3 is TGTGCCATTGCGGGACTAGCGGATAATGAGCAGTTCTTC.